The clone carrying this T cell receptor (beta chain) occurred many times. This entry belongs to a study of immune heterogeneity within non-small cell lung tumors. The CDR3 runs to 15 residues. Germline CDR1 reads SGDLS; CDR2 reads YYNGEE. J was trimmed by 0 bases and V by 3 bases; bases with no gene match: 6. Using 32 V and 13 J primers, multiplex PCR amplified TCR beta CDR3. A single record per CDR3 protein comes from TCRdb applying MiXCR to the multiplex PCR reads. The data contain tens of thousands of distinct CDR3 sequences, around 30% of them singletons. Per sample, around 0.55 ug of bulk tumor genomic DNA was the template used. Biopsy collection occurred during surgery, with several far-apart biopsies per primary tumor. The cohort was untreated, with newly diagnosed non-small cell lung cancer undergoing curative surgery.

V usage is TRBV9 and J usage is TRBJ2-7; TRBD2 aligns across 7 bases. This receptor was obtained from a middle-aged man with non-small cell lung cancer. Material for sequencing was lung tumor tissue. CDR3 sequence reads: CASSGTSAHSYEQYF. As DNA, the CDR3 is TGTGCCAGCAGCGGTACTAGCGCACACTCCTACGAGCAGTACTTC.